The 24 T cell receptor beta chains below come from one sample, sequenced in a study of metastatic and nonmetastatic thyroid tumors. Prior to thyroid surgery, none of the patients had received any treatment. TCRdb redid the clone calls on the PCR reads using MiXCR. The data hold some 4,300 clones, with just under 30% observed a single time. Sequenced material: adjacent normal tissue. The receptors were gathered from a male donor with papillary thyroid cancer or a benign thyroid nodule (not recorded which). Some clones in this sample may be carry-over from other donors' samples.

This clone is categorized as medium-sized. The J gene is TRBJ1-6, the V gene TRBV18, with no clear D. There are 14 residues in the CDR3. The germline V and J ends were trimmed by 5 bases and 9 bases, with 14 bases remaining between them. CDR1 is KGHSH and CDR2 is LQKENI in the germline V gene. The CDR3 reads CASSVSQSGSPLHF. In nucleotides, the CDR3 is TGTGCCAGCTCAGTGTCACAGAGTGGTTCACCCCTCCACTTT. Filled out from reference TRBV18 and TRBJ1-6, the complete variable domain reads NAGVMQNPRHLVRRRGQEARLRCSPMKGHSHVYWYRQLPEEGLKFMVYLQKENIIDESGMPKERFSAEFPKEGPSILRIQQVVRGDSAAYFCASSVSQSGSPLHFGNGTRLTVT.

This clone was recorded a few times. CDR3 loop: CASRQWAGKNEQYF. CDR3 DNA sequence: TGTGCCAGCCGCCAGTGGGCGGGTAAGAACGAGCAGTACTTC. The chain uses TRBV28 and TRBJ2-7, with TRBD2 as a possible D gene (5 bases). V lost 8 bases, J lost 5 bases, and 19 bases lay in between. The germline CDR1 and CDR2 sequences are MDHEN and SYDVKM. CDR3 length: 14 amino acids. The variable domain in full, with the rest retrieved from reference TRBV28 and TRBJ2-7, is DVKVTQSSRYLVKRTGEKVFLECVQDMDHENMFWYRQDPGLGLRLIYFSYDVKMKEKGDIPEGYSVSREKKERFSLILESASTNQTSMYLCASRQWAGKNEQYFGPGTRLTVT.

The V gene is TRBV6-1, the J gene TRBJ2-7; 7 bases line up with TRBD1. Trimming cost V 5 bases and J 2 bases; bases outside gene matches: 12. The germline CDR1 and CDR2 sequences are MNHNS and SASEGT. This CDR3 is built from 16 residues. CDR3 protein: CASSKFWTGGTYEQYF. The CDR3 region has the DNA TGTGCCAGCAGTAAATTCTGGACAGGAGGAACCTACGAGCAGTACTTC.

The chain is built from TRBV10-3 and TRBJ2-1; 10 bases fit TRBD2. The junction had 13 bases not matched to a gene; V was cut back by 7 bases and J by 10 bases. Per the germline V gene, CDR1 is ENHRY and CDR2 is SYGVKD. The CDR3 is made up of 15 amino acids. The CDR3 nucleotides are TGTGCCATCACCGGAGCGGGAGGGCCCTATGGGGAGCAGTTCTTC. Encoded protein: CAITGAGGPYGEQFF.

This clone occurred a few times. In DNA, the CDR3 is TGTGCCAGCAGTTACGAGGAGGGCGAGCAGTACTTC. This sequence encodes CASSYEEGEQYF. This sequence joins TRBV6-5 and TRBJ2-7; TRBD2 might be the D (6 bases). Germline V CDR1 and CDR2: MNHEY, SVGAGI. The V and J ends lost 2 bases and 6 bases respectively, with 8 bases between them. The CDR3 sequence is 12 residues long.

This clone showed up just a few times. The chain recombines TRBV19 with TRBJ2-4, with 8 nucleotides matching TRBD2. The J segment lost 0 bases and the V segment lost 6 bases, leaving 13 bases of the junction unmatched. CDR3 length: 18 residues. Germline CDR1 is LNHDA and CDR2 is SQIVND (reference sequence). CDR3 amino acids: CASRAGGAGLLAKNIQYF. The CDR3 DNA sequence: TGTGCCAGTAGGGCGGGGGGTGCGGGATTACTAGCCAAAAACATTCAGTACTTC.

The rearrangement joins TRBV7-9 to TRBJ1-1; 11 nucleotides match TRBD1. V lost 5 bases to trimming and J lost 3 bases; unmatched junction nucleotides: 5. CDR1 is SEHNR, CDR2 FQNEAQ, per germline (reference sequence). CDR3 length: 15 residues. CDR3 sequence (DNA): TGTGCCAGCAGCCTTGGACAGGGGGCTTACACTGAAGCTTTCTTT. It translates to CASSLGQGAYTEAFF.

Within the sample, this clone is large (0.1 to 1%). The chain couples TRBV6-1 to TRBJ1-1; D call uncertain. Deletions cut 5 bases from V and 4 bases from J, with 23 bases between. This CDR3 is 17 amino acids long. Germline-derived CDR1 and CDR2 are MNHNS and SASEGT. The CDR3 reads CASSPRQAGFFVTEAFF. As DNA, the CDR3 is TGTGCCAGCAGTCCCCGGCAGGCGGGTTTTTTTGTCACTGAAGCTTTCTTT.

This rearrangement joins TRBV10-2 to TRBJ1-2; 7 bases are a match to TRBD1. The germline V gene encodes CDR1 WSHSY and CDR2 SAAADI. Losses at the gene ends were 2 bases for V and 8 bases for J; bases not matched to a gene: 5. The CDR3 loop spans 13 amino acids. CDR3 in amino acids: CASSETRGNGYTF. In DNA form, the CDR3 reads TGCGCCAGCAGTGAGACCAGGGGGAACGGCTACACCTTC.

The chain couples TRBV6-5 to TRBJ1-4, with 7 nucleotides matching TRBD1. This CDR3 contains 19 residues. V dropped 2 bases and J dropped 0; count of bases not matched to a gene: 12. The germline V gene encodes CDR1 MNHEY and CDR2 SVGAGI. The CDR3 DNA follows: TGTGCCAGCAGTTACGTCGAGGGGGCCGAGAGTGCAACTAATGAAAAACTGTTTTTT. Protein: CASSYVEGAESATNEKLFF.

The CDR3 region has the DNA TGTGCCAGCAGCCGGATCCAATTCACAAGCACAGATACGCAGTATTTT. Protein: CASSRIQFTSTDTQYF. The rearrangement uses TRBV6-2 or TRBV6-3 and TRBJ2-3; unclear D gene. CDR1 and CDR2 (germline): MNHEY, SVGEGT. The V and J ends lost 6 bases and 0 bases respectively, with 16 bases between them. The CDR3 extends over 16 amino acids.

The J gene is TRBJ1-3, the V gene TRBV12-3 or TRBV12-4; D uncertain. The ends were cut back, 3 bases at V and 1 base at J, with 7 bases in the middle. The CDR3 totals 14 residues. The CDR3 reads CASSFTPSGNTIYF. CDR3 nucleotides: TGTGCCAGCAGTTTTACGCCATCTGGAAACACCATATATTTT.

This chain uses TRBV7-9 with TRBJ2-2; no reliable D call. Trimming left V 5 bases short and J 5 bases short, with 12 bases between. Looked up from germline, CDR1 is SEHNR and CDR2 is FQNEAQ (reference sequence). This CDR3 contains 14 residues. CDR3 region: CASSPTLGTGELFF. The CDR3 DNA is TGTGCCAGCAGCCCGACTCTCGGGACCGGGGAGCTGTTTTTT.

This clone was picked up a small number of times. This chain uses TRBV2 with TRBJ2-1, with 13 bases fitting TRBD2. CDR3 size: 15 residues. The V and J ends lost 7 bases and 7 bases, in that order; junction bases with no gene match: 7. Germline lookup yields CDR1 SNHLY and CDR2 FYNNEI. The CDR3 DNA follows: TGTGCCAGCAACATCCCGGGACTAGCGGGAAATGAGCAGTTCTTC. This encodes CASNIPGLAGNEQFF.

This clone was counted at least ten times. The sample carries other DNA sequences with the same CDR3. The chain carries TRBV11-2 and TRBJ2-3, with TRBD2 identical over 7 bases. The V segment lost 3 bases and the J segment 11 bases; nucleotides outside the gene matches: 11. The CDR3 loop spans 14 amino acids. The germline V gene encodes CDR1 SGHAT and CDR2 FQNNGV. The CDR3 DNA reads as TGTGCCAGCAGCTTGGGGGGAGGGACCGAGGGGCAGTATTTT. Its translation is CASSLGGGTEGQYF.

The chain recombines TRBV28 with TRBJ1-2; a possible D gene is TRBD1 (5 bases). V was trimmed by 5 bases and J by 4 bases, leaving 20 bases between them. This CDR3 has 16 residues. Germline V gene sequence: CDR1 MDHEN, CDR2 SYDVKM. The CDR3 here is CASSLSGRGLGYGYTF. CDR3 sequence (DNA): TGTGCCAGCAGTCTGTCGGGACGAGGCTTGGGCTATGGCTACACCTTC.

V is TRBV7-2 and J is TRBJ2-5; 10 positions match TRBD1. J gave up 1 base and V 2 bases, and 7 bases lay outside the gene matches. In germline, CDR1 is SGHTA, CDR2 FQGNSA. This CDR3 region has 17 residues. The CDR3 bases are TGTGCCAGCAGCTTAAGGAGGACAGGGGGGGGCCAAGAGACCCAGTACTTC. This gives the protein CASSLRRTGGGQETQYF.

There are many counts of this clone. The chain carries TRBV2 and TRBJ1-5; D remains ambiguous. V shed 8 bases and J shed 0 bases, with 11 bases lying between them. Per germline, CDR1 SNHLY and CDR2 FYNNEI. The CDR3 is 14 amino acids. CDR3 DNA sequence: TGTGCCAGCGCAGCACAGACTAGCAATCAGCCCCAGCATTTT. The encoded protein is CASAAQTSNQPQHF.

The genes are TRBV11-2 and TRBJ2-3; D may correspond to TRBD1 or TRBD2 (6 bases each). Germline V lookup: CDR1 SGHAT, CDR2 FQNNGV. The CDR3 is made up of 15 amino acids. Deletions cut 5 bases from V and 4 bases from J, with 16 bases between. The CDR3 coding sequence is TGTGCCAGCAGCCCCAGTAGGGGGGCCGCAGATACGCAGTATTTT. Protein product: CASSPSRGAADTQYF.

This clone was seen ten or more times. The V call is TRBV18, the J call TRBJ1-2; no definite D call. Germline V gives CDR1 KGHSH, CDR2 LQKENI. V lost 2 bases and J 4 bases, leaving 8 bases between the germline ends. CDR3 size: 13 residues. In DNA, the CDR3 is TGTGCCAGCTCACCAGCAGTCTTCTATGGCTACACCTTC. Encoded protein: CASSPAVFYGYTF.

This clone occurred a few times. This chain links TRBV6-5 with TRBJ2-5; D may be TRBD2 (6 bases). The CDR3 runs to 15 residues. Between the trimmed V and J ends, which lost 0 bases and 6 bases, there was a span of 14 bases. The V gene's germline CDR1 is MNHEY and CDR2 SVGAGI. CDR3 sequence reads: CASSYSAGRRQTQYF. CDR3 sequence (DNA): TGTGCCAGCAGTTACTCGGCGGGACGTCGGCAGACCCAGTACTTC.

The chain carries TRBV6-5 and TRBJ1-6; a possible D gene is TRBD1 (5 bases). The V and J ends lost 7 bases and 8 bases respectively, with 18 bases between them. The CDR3 length is 15 residues. Germline V gene sequence: CDR1 MNHEY, CDR2 SVGAGI. For the CDR3, the DNA is TGTGCCAGCACTTCACGGGAGTTAGGGGATTCACCCCTCCACTTT. Its protein product is CASTSRELGDSPLHF.

The chain couples TRBV5-1 to TRBJ1-2, with 9 bases aligning to TRBD1. The V gene's germline CDR1 is SGHRS and CDR2 YFSETQ. V shed 1 base and J 2 bases; nucleotides not matched to a gene: 0. This CDR3 has 14 amino acids. CDR3 DNA: TGCGCCAGCAGCTTGACAGGGGGCAACTATGGCTACACCTTC. This sequence encodes CASSLTGGNYGYTF.

This clone showed up many times. The chain carries TRBV5-6 and TRBJ2-6, with D unclear. Per germline, CDR1 SGHDT and CDR2 YYEEEE. The V end lost 0 bases, the J end lost 2 bases, and 9 bases lay between the germline ends. The CDR3 consists of 16 residues. The CDR3 DNA is TGTGCCAGCAGCTTGGGGCCCGTACCTGGGGCCAACGTCCTGACTTTC. Translation gives CASSLGPVPGANVLTF. The entire variable domain, with the rest obtained from reference TRBV5-6 and TRBJ2-6, is as follows: DAGVTQSPTHLIKTRGQQVTLRCSPKSGHDTVSWYQQALGQGPQFIFQYYEEEERQRGNFPDRFSGHQFPNYSSELNVNALLLGDSALYLCASSLGPVPGANVLTFGAGSRLTVL.